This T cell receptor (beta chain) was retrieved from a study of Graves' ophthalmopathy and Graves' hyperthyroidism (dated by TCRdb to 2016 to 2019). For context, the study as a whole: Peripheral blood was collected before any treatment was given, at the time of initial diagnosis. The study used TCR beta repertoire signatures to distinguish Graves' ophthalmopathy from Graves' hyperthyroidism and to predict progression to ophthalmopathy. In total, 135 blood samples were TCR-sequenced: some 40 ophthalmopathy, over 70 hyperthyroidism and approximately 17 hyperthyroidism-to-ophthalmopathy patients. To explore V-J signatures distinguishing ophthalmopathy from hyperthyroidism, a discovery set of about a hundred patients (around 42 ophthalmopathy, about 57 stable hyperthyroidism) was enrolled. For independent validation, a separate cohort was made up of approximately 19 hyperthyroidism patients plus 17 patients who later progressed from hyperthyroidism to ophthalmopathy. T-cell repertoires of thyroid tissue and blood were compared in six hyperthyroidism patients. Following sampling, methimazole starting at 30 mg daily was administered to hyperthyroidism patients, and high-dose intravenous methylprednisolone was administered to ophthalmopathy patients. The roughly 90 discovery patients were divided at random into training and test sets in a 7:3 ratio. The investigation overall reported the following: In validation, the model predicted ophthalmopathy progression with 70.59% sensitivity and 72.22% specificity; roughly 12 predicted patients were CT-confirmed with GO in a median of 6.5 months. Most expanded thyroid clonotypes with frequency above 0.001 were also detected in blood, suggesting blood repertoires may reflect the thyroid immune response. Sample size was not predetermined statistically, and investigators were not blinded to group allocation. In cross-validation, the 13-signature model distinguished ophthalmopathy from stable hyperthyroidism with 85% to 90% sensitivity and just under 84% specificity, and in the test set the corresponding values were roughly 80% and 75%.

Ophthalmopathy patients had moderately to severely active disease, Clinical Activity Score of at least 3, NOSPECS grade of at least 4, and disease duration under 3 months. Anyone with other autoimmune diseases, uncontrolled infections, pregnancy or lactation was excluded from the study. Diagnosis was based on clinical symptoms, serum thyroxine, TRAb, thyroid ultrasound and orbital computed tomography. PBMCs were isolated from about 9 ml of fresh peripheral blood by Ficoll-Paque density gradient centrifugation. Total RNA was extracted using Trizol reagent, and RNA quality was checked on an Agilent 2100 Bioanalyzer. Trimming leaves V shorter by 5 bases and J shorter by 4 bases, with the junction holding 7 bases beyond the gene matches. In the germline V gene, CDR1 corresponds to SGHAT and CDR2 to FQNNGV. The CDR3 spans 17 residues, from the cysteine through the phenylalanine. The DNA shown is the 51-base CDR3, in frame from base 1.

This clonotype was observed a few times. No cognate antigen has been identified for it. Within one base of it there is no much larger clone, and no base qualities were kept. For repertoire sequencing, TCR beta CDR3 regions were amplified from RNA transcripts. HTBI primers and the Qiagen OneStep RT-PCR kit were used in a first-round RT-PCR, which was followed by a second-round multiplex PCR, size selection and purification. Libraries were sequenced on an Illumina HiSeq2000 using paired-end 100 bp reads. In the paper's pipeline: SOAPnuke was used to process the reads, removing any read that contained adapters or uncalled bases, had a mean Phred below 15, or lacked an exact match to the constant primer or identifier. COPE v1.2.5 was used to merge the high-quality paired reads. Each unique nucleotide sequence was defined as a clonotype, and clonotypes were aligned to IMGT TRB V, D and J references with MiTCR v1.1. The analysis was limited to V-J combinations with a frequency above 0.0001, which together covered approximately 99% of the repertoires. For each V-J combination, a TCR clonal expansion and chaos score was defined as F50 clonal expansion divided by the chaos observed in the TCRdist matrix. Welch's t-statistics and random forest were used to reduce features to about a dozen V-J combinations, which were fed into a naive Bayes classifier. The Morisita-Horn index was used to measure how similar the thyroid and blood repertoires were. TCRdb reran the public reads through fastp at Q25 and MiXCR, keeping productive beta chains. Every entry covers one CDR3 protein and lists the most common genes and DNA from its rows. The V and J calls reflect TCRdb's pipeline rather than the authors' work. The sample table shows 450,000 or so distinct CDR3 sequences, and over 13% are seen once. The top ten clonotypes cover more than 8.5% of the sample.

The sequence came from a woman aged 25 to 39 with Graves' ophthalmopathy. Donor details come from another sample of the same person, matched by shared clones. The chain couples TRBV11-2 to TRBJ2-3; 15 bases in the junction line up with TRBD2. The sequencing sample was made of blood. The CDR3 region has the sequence CASSPGTSGGSADTQYF. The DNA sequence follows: TGTGCCAGCAGCCCCGGGACTAGCGGGGGGTCGGCAGATACGCAGTATTTT.